The 5 T cell receptor beta chains below come from one sample, sequenced in a study of blood T cell repertoires in COVID-19. Measured with immunoSEQ multiplex PCR; TCRdb has only the in-frame clones, and not every one. There are 250,000 to 300,000 clones in the sample; 86% occur only once, and around 13% lies in the top ten. Material for sequencing was peripheral blood. The receptors were gathered from a woman in her sixties or seventies with COVID-19, enrolled during active disease.

V and J are TRBV30 and TRBJ1-6, with D possibly matching TRBD1 (5 bases). Trimming removed 2 bases from V and 3 bases from J, with 17 bases in between. From germline, CDR1 is GTSNPN and CDR2 SVGIG (reference sequence). The CDR3 runs 17 residues. In nucleotides, the CDR3 is TGTGCCTGGAGTCCGACGTTTTTAGGGGTCTATAATTCACCCCTCCACTTT. This codes for CAWSPTFLGVYNSPLHF.

The chain is built from TRBV28 and TRBJ2-2; TRBD2 matches 7 bases. Per the germline V gene, CDR1 is MDHEN and CDR2 is SYDVKM. There are 16 residues in the CDR3. Trimming at V came to 4 bases and at J to 5 bases, leaving 10 bases not matched to a gene. The CDR3 DNA is TGTGCCAGCAGTTCCCCAAAGCGGGGTGGAACCGGGGAGCTGTTTTTT. Residues: CASSSPKRGGTGELFF. Variable domain in full (rest from reference TRBV28 and TRBJ2-2): DVKVTQSSRYLVKRTGEKVFLECVQDMDHENMFWYRQDPGLGLRLIYFSYDVKMKEKGDIPEGYSVSREKKERFSLILESASTNQTSMYLCASSSPKRGGTGELFFGEGSRLTVL.

CDR3 coding DNA: TGTGCCAGCAGCCTGAGCTCTGGAAACACCATATATTTT. Protein product: CASSLSSGNTIYF. The chain links TRBV9 to TRBJ1-3, with D uncertain. Germline loops: CDR1 SGDLS, CDR2 YYNGEE. The CDR3 totals 13 residues. V dropped 4 bases and J dropped 0 bases, with 5 bases sitting between them. The full variable domain, rest sourced from reference TRBV9 and TRBJ1-3, is DSGVTQTPKHLITATGQRVTLRCSPRSGDLSVYWYQQSLDQGLQFLIQYYNGEERAKGNILERFSAQQFPDLHSELNLSSLELGDSALYFCASSLSSGNTIYFGEGSWLTVV.

The rearrangement links TRBV9 to TRBJ2-5, with TRBD1 matching 8 bases. Germline V gives CDR1 SGDLS, CDR2 YYNGEE. Trimming at V came to 0 bases and at J to 5 bases, leaving 3 bases not matched to a gene. The CDR3 covers 14 residues. Here the CDR3 DNA reads TGTGCCAGCAGCGTAGGCCAGGGGGCGGAGACCCAGTACTTC. Encoded protein: CASSVGQGAETQYF.

The chain has TRBV7-9 and TRBJ2-5; 10 bases agree with TRBD2. Germline V gives CDR1 SEHNR, CDR2 FQNEAQ (reference sequence). J gave up 1 base and V 6 bases, and 5 bases lay outside the gene matches. The CDR3 spans 15 residues. The CDR3 nucleotides read TGTGCCAGCAGTCGTAGCGGGGGGCCCCAAGAGACCCAGTACTTC. Residues: CASSRSGGPQETQYF. Based on the CDR3 plus reference TRBV7-9 and TRBJ2-5, the full variable domain is DTGVSQNPRHKITKRGQNVTFRCDPISEHNRLYWYRQTLGQGPEFLTYFQNEAQLEKSRLLSDRFSAERPKGSFSTLEIQRTEQGDSAMYLCASSRSGGPQETQYFGPGTRLLVL.